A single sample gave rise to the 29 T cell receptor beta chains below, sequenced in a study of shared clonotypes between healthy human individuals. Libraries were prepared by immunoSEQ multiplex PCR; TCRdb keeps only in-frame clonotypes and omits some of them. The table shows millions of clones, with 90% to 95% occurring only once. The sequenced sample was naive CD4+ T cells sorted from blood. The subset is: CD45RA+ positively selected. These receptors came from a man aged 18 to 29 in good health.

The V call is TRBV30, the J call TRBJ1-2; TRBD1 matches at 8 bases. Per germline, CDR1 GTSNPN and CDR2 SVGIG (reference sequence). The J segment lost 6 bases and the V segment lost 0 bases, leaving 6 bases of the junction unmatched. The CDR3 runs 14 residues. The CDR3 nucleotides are TGTGCCTGGAGTGTACGCGGACAGGGTGATGGCTACACCTTC. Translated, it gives CAWSVRGQGDGYTF. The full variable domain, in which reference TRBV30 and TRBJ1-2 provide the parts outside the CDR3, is SQTIHQWPATLVQPVGSPLSLECTVEGTSNPNLYWYRQAAGRGLQLLFYSVGIGQISSEVPQNLSASRPQDRQFILSSKKLLLSDSGFYLCAWSVRGQGDGYTFGSGTRLTVV.

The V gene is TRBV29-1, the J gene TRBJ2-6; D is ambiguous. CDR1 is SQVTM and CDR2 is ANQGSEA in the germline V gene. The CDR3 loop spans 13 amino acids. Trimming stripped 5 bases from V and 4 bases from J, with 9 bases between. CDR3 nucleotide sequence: TGCAGCGTTAATACTCGGGGGGCCAACGTCCTGACTTTC. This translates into CSVNTRGANVLTF.

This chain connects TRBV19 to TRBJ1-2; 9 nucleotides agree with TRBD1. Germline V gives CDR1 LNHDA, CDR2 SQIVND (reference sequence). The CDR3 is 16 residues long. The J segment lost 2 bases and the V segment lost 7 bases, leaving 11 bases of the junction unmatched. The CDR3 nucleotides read TGTGCCAGTACCATAGAGGGCGGACAGGGGAACTATGGCTACACCTTC. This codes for CASTIEGGQGNYGYTF.

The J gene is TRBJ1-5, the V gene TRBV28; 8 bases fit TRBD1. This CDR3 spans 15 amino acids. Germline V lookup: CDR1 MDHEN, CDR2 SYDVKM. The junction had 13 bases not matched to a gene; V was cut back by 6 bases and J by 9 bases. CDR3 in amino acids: CASSPSDRGQGPQHF. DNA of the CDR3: TGTGCCAGCAGCCCCTCTGACAGGGGCCAAGGGCCCCAGCATTTT.

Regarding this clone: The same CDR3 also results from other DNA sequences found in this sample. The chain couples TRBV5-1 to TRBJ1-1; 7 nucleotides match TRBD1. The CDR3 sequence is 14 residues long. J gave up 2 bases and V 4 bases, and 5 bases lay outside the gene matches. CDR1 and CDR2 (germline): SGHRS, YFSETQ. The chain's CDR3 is CASSTGQTNTEAFF. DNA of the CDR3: TGCGCCAGCAGCACGGGACAGACCAACACTGAAGCTTTCTTT.

In DNA form, the CDR3 reads TGTGCCAGTAGTATGTCCCTACTAGCGGGAGGGAACTACGAGCAGTACTTC. The encoded protein is CASSMSLLAGGNYEQYF. This chain links TRBV19 with TRBJ2-7, with 13 bases that match TRBD2. The ends lost 3 bases at V and 3 bases at J; junction bases unmatched: 8. The CDR3 spans 17 residues. Germline loops: CDR1 LNHDA, CDR2 SQIVND (reference sequence).

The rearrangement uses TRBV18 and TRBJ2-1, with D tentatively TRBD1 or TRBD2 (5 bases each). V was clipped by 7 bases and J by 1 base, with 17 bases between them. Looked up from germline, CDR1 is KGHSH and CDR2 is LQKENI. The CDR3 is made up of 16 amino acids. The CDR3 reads CASYEGRRGSYNEQFF. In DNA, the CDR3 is TGTGCCAGCTACGAGGGGAGACGGGGATCCTACAATGAGCAGTTCTTC.

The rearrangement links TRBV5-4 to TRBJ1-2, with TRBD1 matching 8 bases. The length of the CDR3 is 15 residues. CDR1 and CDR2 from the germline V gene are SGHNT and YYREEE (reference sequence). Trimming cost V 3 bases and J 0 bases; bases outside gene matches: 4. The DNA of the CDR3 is TGTGCCAGCAGCTCCGGACAGGGCTCTAACTATGGCTACACCTTC. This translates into CASSSGQGSNYGYTF.

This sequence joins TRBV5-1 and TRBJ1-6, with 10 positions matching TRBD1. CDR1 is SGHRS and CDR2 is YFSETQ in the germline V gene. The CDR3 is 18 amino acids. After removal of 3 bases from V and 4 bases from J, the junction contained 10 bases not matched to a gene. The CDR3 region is CASSYTWDRGQYNSPLHF. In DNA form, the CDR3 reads TGCGCCAGCAGCTACACCTGGGACAGGGGTCAATATAATTCACCCCTCCACTTT.

CDR3 DNA: TGCGCCAGCAGCTCCCGGACAGTCCAAGAGACCCAGTACTTC. Translating it yields CASSSRTVQETQYF. The J gene is TRBJ2-5, the V gene TRBV5-1; tentatively, D is TRBD1 (6 bases). CDR1 is SGHRS and CDR2 is YFSETQ in the germline V gene. This CDR3 comprises 14 residues. Trimming removed 3 bases at V and 1 base at J, with 10 bases between.

The CDR3: CASSRLDKGNEQYF. The DNA of the CDR3 is TGCGCCAGCAGCCGATTGGACAAGGGCAACGAGCAGTACTTC. The chain uses TRBV4-1 and TRBJ2-7; D may be TRBD1 (5 bases). CDR3 size: 14 residues. The germline V gene has CDR1 MGHRA and CDR2 YSYEKL. The germline V and J ends were trimmed by 4 bases and 5 bases, with 15 bases remaining between them.

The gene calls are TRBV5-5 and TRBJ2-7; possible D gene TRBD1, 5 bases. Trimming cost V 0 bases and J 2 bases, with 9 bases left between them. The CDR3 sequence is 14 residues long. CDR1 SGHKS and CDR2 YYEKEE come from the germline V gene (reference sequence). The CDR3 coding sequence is TGTGCCAGCAGCTTGGCCAGGGCGACCTACGAGCAGTACTTC. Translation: CASSLARATYEQYF.

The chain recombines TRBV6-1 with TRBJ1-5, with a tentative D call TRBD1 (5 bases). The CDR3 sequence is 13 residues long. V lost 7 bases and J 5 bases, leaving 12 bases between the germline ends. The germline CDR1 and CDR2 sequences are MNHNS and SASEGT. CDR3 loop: CASTRQPDQPQHF. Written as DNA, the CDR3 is TGTGCCAGCACAAGACAGCCCGATCAGCCCCAGCATTTT.

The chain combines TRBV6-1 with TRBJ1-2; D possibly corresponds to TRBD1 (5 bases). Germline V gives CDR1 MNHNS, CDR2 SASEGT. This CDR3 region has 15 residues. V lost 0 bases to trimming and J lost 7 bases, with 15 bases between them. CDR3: CASSEAGRANRGYTF. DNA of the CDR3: TGTGCCAGCAGTGAAGCCGGCAGGGCGAATCGTGGCTACACCTTC.

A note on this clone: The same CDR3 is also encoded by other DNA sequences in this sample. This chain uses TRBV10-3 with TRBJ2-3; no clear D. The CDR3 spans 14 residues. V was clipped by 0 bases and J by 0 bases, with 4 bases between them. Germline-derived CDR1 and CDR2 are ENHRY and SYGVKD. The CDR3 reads CAISESTSTDTQYF. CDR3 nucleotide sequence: TGTGCCATCAGTGAGTCGACTAGCACAGATACGCAGTATTTT.

Here the CDR3 reads CAIKTEGAGNTIYF. The CDR3 DNA reads TGTGCCATAAAGACAGAGGGGGCTGGAAACACCATATATTTT. The chain carries TRBV10-3 and TRBJ1-3, with D perhaps TRBD1 (6 bases). The CDR3 runs 14 residues. Germline V gene data show CDR1 as ENHRY and CDR2 as SYGVKD. V was shortened by 9 bases and J by 2 bases, with 14 bases between the two germline ends.

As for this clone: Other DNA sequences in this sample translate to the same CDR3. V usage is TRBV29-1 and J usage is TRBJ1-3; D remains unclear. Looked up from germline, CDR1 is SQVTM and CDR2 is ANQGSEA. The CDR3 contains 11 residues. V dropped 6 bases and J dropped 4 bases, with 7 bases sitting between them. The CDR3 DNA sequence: TGCAGCGTATCATCCGGAAACACCATATATTTT. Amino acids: CSVSSGNTIYF.

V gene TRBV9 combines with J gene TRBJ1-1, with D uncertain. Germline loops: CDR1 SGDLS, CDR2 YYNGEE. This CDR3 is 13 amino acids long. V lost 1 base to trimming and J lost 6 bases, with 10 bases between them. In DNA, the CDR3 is TGTGCCAGCAGCGTACGGGCGGAGTCTGAAGCTTTCTTT. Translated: CASSVRAESEAFF.

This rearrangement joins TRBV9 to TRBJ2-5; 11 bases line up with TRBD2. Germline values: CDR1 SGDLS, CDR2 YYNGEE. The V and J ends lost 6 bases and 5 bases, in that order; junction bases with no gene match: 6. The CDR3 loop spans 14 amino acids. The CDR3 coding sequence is TGTGCCAGCACTCCTAGCGGGAGGCCTGAGACCCAGTACTTC. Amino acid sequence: CASTPSGRPETQYF.

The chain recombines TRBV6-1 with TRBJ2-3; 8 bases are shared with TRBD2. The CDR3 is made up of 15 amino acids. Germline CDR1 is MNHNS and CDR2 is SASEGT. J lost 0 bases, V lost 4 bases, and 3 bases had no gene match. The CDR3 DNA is TGTGCCAGCAGTGCGTCTAGCGGGAGCACAGATACGCAGTATTTT. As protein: CASSASSGSTDTQYF.

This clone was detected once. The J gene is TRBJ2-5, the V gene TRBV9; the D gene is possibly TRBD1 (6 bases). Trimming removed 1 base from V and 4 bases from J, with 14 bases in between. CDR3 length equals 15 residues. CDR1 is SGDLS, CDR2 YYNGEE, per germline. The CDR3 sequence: CASSVLVGAGETQYF. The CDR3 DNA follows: TGTGCCAGCAGCGTATTAGTGGGGGCCGGAGAGACCCAGTACTTC.

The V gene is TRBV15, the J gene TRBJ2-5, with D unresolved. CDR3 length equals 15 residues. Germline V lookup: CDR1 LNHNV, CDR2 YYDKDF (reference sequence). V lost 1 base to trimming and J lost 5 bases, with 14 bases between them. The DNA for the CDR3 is TGTGCCACCAGCAGAGGGGCAGGCAACTGGGAGACCCAGTACTTC. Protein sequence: CATSRGAGNWETQYF.

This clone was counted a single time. CDR3 sequence (DNA): TGTGCCAGTAGTCAAGCGGGATCCCACTACGAGCAGTACTTC. Its translation: CASSQAGSHYEQYF. The chain uses TRBV19 and TRBJ2-7; 7 nucleotides agree with TRBD2. V gave up 5 bases and J gave up 3 bases; unmatched junction bases: 7. Germline CDR1 is LNHDA and CDR2 is SQIVND (reference sequence). The CDR3 spans 14 residues.

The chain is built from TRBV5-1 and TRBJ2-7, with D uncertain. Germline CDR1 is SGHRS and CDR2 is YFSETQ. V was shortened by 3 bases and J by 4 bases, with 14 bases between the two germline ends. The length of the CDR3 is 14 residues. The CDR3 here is CASSSASDVYEQYF. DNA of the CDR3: TGCGCCAGCAGCTCGGCCTCGGACGTTTACGAGCAGTACTTC.

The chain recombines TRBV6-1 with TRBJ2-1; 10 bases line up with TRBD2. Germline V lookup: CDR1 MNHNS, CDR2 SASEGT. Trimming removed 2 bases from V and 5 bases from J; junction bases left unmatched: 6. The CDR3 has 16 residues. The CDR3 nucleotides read TGTGCCAGCAGTGAAACGATAACTAGCGGGAACAATGAGCAGTTCTTC. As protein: CASSETITSGNNEQFF.

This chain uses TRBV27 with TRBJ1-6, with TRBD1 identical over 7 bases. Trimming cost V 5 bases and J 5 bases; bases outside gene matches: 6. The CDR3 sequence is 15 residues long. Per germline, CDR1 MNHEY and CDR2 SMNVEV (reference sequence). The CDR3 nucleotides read TGTGCCAGCAGTCCGACAGGGACGCATAATTCACCCCTCCACTTT. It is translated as CASSPTGTHNSPLHF.

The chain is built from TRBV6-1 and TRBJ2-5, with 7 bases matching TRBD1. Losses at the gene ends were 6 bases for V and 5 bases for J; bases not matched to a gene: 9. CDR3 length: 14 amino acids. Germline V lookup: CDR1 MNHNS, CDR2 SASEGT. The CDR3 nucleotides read TGTGCCAGCAGCTACGACAGGGTTGAGGAGACCCAGTACTTC. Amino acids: CASSYDRVEETQYF.

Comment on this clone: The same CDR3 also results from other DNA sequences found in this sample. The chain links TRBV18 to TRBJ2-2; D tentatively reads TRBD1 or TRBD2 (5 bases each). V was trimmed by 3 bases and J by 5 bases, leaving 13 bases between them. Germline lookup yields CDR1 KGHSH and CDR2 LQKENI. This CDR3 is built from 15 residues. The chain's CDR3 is CASSPPAGGTGELFF. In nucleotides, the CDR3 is TGTGCCAGCTCACCCCCCGCTGGGGGAACCGGGGAGCTGTTTTTT.

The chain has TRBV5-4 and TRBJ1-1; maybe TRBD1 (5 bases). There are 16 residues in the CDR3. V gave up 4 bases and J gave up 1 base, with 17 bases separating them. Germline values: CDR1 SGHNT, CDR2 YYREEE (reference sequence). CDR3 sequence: CASSAGTVWGNTEAFF. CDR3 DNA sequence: TGTGCCAGCAGCGCCGGGACGGTGTGGGGGAACACTGAAGCTTTCTTT. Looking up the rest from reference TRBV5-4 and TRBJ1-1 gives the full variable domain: ETGVTQSPTHLIKTRGQQVTLRCSSQSGHNTVSWYQQALGQGPQFIFQYYREEENGRGNFPPRFSGLQFPNYSSELNVNALELDDSALYLCASSAGTVWGNTEAFFGQGTRLTVV.